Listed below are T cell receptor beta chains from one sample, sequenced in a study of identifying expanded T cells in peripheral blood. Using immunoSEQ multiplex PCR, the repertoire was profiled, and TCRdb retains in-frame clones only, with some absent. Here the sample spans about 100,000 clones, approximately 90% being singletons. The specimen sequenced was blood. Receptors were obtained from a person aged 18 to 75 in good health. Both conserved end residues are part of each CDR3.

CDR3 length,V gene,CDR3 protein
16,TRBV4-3,CASSQDFGHVGNIQYF
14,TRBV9,CASSAGGWAPEQYF
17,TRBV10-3,CAISVGELAHSNQPQHF
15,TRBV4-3,CASSQGTGFFAKLFF
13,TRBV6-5,CASSYLGQETQYF
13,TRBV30,CAWSVVGGTEAFF
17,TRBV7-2,CASSLGPRYDWLYGYTF
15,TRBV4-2,CASSQGMPGAYEQYF
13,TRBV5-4,CASSLGHARELFF
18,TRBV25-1,CASSESGAGGLPYNEQFF
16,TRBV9,CASSVQSSGGPETQYF
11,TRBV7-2,CASSNSYEQYF
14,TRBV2,CASSSDGLNYEQYF
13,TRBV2,CASSDGRNYGYTF
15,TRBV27,CASASPKQGYTEAFF
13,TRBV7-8,CASSLGVMHEQYF
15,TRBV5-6,CASSDRTGTHRTQYF
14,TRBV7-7,CASSLRQGADTQYF